The source of this T cell receptor (beta chain) is a study of blood T cell repertoires in COVID-19. As for the study in general: Sample material is recorded as cDNA or gDNA derived from T cells, B-cell-depleted T cells, or PBMCs.

The CDR3 is 14 residues long. CDR1 is LNHDA, CDR2 SQIVND, per germline (reference sequence). The V gene lost 4 bases and the J gene lost 7 bases, with 14 bases spanning the gap. Using immunoSEQ multiplex PCR, the repertoire was profiled, and TCRdb retains in-frame clones only, with some absent. In the table there are about 220,000 clones, 80% to 90% of which are singletons. Sequenced material: PBMCs or T cells enriched from blood (not recorded which). The receptor was isolated from a woman between 45 and 60 years old who had been exposed to COVID-19. The J gene is TRBJ2-1, the V gene TRBV19; D might be TRBD1 (5 bases). The CDR3 DNA follows: TGTGCCAGTAGTAAGCCCAACAGGTTAAATGAGCAGTTCTTC. It translates to CASSKPNRLNEQFF.